This TCR beta chain was sequenced during a study of beta chain features in type 1 diabetes. Study-level points and caveats: TCRB CDR3 length was moderately but significantly reduced in all four CD4+ subsets of Type 1 diabetes patients. TCRB repertoires of naive, central memory and Treg cells appeared more similar among patients than among healthy donors. The study left unresolved whether HLA type influences TCRB rearrangement.

Central memory, naive, regulatory and stem cell-like memory CD4+ cells were sorted by CD45RO/CCR7/CD25/CD127/CD95/CD27. cDNA synthesis used the whole RNA isolate, giving expressed TCRB sequences. Profiled with immunoSEQ multiplex PCR; TCRdb holds only in-frame clones, not every one. The data hold roughly 240,000 clones, with about 23% observed a single time. V dropped 2 bases and J dropped 8; count of bases not matched to a gene: 5. The CDR3 totals 13 residues. Germline loops: CDR1 SQVTM, CDR2 ANQGSEA. This clone was recorded only once. No antigen is known for it. Sequenced input: naive CD4+ T cells from blood. The J gene is TRBJ1-4, the V gene TRBV29-1; TRBD1 agrees at 7 bases. This TCR was recovered from a woman aged 30 to 39 with type 1 diabetes. CDR3 in amino acids: CSVESRGVEKLFF. The CDR3 coding sequence is TGCAGCGTTGAATCCAGGGGGGTGGAAAAACTGTTTTTT. The variable domain in full, with the rest retrieved from reference TRBV29-1 and TRBJ1-4, is SAVISQKPSRDICQRGTSLTIQCQVDSQVTMMFWYRQQPGQSLTLIATANQGSEATYESGFVIDKFPISRPNLTFSTLTVSNMSPEDSSIYLCSVESRGVEKLFFGSGTQLSVL.